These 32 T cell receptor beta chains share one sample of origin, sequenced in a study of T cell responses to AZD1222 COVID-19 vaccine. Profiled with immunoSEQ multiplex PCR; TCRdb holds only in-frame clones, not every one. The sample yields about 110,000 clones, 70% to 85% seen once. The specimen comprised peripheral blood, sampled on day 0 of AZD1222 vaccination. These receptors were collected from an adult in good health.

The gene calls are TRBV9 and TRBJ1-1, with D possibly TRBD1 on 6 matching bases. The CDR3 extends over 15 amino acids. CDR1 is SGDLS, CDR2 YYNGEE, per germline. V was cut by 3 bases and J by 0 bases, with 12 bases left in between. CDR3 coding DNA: TGTGCCAGCAGCGGCCCCCCAGGGGTGAACACTGAAGCTTTCTTT. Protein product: CASSGPPGVNTEAFF.

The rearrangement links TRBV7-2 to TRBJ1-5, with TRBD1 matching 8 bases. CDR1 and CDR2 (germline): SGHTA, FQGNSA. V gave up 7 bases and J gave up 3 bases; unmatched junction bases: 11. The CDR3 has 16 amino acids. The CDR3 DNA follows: TGTGCCAGCAACCCCCGTTGGGACAGGTTCAATCAGCCCCAGCATTTT. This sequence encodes CASNPRWDRFNQPQHF.

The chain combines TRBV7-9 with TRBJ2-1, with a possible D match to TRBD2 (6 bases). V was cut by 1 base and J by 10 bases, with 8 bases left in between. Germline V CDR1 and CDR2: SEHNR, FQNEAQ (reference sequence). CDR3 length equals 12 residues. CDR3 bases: TGTGCCAGCAGCTTAGAAACTAGCGAGCAGTTCTTC. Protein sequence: CASSLETSEQFF.

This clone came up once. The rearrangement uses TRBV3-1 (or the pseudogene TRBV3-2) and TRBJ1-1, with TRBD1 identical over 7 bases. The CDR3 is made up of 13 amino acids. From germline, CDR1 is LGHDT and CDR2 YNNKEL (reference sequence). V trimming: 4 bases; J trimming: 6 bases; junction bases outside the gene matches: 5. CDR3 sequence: CASSLGQFPEAFF. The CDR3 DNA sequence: TGTGCCAGCAGCCTGGGACAGTTCCCTGAAGCTTTCTTT.

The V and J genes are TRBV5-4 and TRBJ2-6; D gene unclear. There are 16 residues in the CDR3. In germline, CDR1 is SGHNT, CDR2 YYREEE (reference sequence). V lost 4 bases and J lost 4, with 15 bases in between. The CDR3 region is CASSLAGNPGANVLTF. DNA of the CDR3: TGTGCCAGCAGCCTCGCCGGAAACCCCGGGGCCAACGTCCTGACTTTC.

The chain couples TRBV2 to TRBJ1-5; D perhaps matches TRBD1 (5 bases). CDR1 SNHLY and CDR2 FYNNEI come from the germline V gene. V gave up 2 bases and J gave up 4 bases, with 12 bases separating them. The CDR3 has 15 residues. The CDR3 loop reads CASSERGRANQPQHF. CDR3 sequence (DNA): TGTGCCAGCAGTGAAAGGGGCAGGGCTAATCAGCCCCAGCATTTT.

In nucleotides, the CDR3 is TGTGCCATCAGTATAATGGAGACCCAGTACTTC. Amino acids: CAISIMETQYF. The gene calls are TRBV10-3 and TRBJ2-5, with no clear D. Trimming removed 5 bases from V and 5 bases from J, with 6 bases in between. Germline loops: CDR1 ENHRY, CDR2 SYGVKD. This CDR3 region has 11 residues.

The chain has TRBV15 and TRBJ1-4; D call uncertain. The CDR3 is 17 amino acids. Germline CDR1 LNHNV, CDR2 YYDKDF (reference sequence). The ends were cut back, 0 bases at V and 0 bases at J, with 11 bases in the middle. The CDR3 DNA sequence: TGTGCCACCAGCAGAGACCGTGGGGATGCAACTAATGAAAAACTGTTTTTT. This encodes CATSRDRGDATNEKLFF.

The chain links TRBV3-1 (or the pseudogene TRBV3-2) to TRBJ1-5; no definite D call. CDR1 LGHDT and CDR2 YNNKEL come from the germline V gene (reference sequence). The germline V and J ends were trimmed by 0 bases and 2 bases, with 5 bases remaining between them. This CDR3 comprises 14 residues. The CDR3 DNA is TGTGCCAGCAGCCAAGATCTTGGCAATCAGCCCCAGCATTTT. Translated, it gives CASSQDLGNQPQHF.

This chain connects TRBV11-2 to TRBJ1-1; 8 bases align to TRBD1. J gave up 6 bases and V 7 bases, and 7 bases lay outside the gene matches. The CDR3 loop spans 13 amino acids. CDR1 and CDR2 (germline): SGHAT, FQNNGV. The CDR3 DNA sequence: TGTGCCAGCAAAGGACAGGGAGTTTCTGAAGCTTTCTTT. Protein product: CASKGQGVSEAFF.

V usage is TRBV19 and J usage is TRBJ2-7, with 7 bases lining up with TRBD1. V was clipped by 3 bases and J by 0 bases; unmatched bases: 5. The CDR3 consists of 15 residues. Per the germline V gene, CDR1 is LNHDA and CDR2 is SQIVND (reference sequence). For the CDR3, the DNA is TGTGCCAGTAGTATTATTGGGACAGCCTCCTACGAGCAGTACTTC. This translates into CASSIIGTASYEQYF.

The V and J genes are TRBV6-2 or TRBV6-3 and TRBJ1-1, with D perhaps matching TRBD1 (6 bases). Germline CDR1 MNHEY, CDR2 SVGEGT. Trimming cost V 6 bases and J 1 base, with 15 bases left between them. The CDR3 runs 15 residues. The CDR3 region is CASSFLLTGNTEAFF. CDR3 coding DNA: TGTGCCAGCAGCTTCCTTCTGACAGGGAACACTGAAGCTTTCTTT.

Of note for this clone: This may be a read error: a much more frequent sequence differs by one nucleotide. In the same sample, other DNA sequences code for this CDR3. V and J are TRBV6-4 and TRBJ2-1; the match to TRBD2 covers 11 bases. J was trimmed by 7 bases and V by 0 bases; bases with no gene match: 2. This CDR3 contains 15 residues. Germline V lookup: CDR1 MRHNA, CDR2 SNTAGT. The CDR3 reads CASSDSSGGANEQFF. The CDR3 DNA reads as TGTGCCAGCAGTGACTCTAGCGGGGGGGCTAATGAGCAGTTCTTC.

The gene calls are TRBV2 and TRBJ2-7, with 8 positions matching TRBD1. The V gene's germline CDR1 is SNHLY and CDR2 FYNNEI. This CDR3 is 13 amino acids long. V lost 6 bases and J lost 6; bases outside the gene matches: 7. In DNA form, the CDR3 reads TGTGCCAGCAGCGTTGGACAGGGCAGCGAGCAGTACTTC. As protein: CASSVGQGSEQYF.

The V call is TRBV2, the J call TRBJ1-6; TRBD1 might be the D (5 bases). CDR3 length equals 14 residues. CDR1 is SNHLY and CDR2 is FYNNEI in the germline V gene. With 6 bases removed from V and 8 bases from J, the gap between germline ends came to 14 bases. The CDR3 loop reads CASSPGTTYSPLHF. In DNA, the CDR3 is TGTGCCAGCAGCCCAGGGACCACGTATTCACCCCTCCACTTT. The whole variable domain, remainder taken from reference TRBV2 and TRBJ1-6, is EPEVTQTPSHQVTQMGQEVILRCVPISNHLYFYWYRQILGQKVEFLVSFYNNEISEKSEIFDDQFSVERPDGSNFTLKIRSTKLEDSAMYFCASSPGTTYSPLHFGNGTRLTVT.

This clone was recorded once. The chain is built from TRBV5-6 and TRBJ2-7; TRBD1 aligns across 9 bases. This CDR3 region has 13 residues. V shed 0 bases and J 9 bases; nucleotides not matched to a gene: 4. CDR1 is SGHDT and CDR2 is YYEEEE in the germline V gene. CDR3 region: CASSLGDRVAQYF. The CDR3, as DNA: TGTGCCAGCAGCTTGGGGGACAGGGTTGCGCAGTACTTC.

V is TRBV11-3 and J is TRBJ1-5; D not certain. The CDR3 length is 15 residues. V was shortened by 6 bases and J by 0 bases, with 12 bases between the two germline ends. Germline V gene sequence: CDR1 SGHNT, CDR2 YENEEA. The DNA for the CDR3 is TGTGCCAGCAGAGGTCAGCGATATAGCAATCAGCCCCAGCATTTT. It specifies CASRGQRYSNQPQHF.

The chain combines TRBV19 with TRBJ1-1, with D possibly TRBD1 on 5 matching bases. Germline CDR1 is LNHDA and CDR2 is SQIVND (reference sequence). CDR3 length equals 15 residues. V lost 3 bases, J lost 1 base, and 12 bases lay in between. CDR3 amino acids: CASSIRWGANTEAFF. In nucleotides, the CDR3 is TGTGCCAGTAGTATTCGCTGGGGCGCGAACACTGAAGCTTTCTTT.

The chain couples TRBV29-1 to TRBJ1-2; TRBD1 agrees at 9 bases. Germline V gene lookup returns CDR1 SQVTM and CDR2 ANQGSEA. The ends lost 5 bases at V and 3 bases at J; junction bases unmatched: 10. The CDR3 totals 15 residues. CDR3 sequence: CSVWDGTGSDYGYTF. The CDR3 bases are TGCAGCGTTTGGGATGGGACAGGGTCTGACTATGGCTACACCTTC.

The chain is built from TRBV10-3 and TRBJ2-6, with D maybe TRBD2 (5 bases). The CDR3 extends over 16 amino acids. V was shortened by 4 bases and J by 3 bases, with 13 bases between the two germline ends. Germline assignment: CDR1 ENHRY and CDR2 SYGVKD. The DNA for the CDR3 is TGTGCCATCAGTGCGGTGGACTCCGGTGGGGCCAACGTCCTGACTTTC. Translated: CAISAVDSGGANVLTF.

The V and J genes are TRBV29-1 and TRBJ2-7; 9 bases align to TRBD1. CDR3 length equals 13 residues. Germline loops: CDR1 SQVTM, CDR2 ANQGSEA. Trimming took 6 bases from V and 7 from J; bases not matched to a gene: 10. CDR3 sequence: CSVEQGARGEQYF. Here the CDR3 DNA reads TGCAGCGTCGAACAGGGGGCAAGAGGGGAGCAGTACTTC.

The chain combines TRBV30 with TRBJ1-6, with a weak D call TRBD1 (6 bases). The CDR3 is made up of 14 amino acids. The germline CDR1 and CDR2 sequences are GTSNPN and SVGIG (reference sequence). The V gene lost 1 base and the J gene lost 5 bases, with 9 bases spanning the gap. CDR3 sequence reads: CAWSAGHHNSPLHF. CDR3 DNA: TGTGCCTGGAGTGCGGGACACCATAATTCACCCCTCCACTTT. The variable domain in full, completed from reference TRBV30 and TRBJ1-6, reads SQTIHQWPATLVQPVGSPLSLECTVEGTSNPNLYWYRQAAGRGLQLLFYSVGIGQISSEVPQNLSASRPQDRQFILSSKKLLLSDSGFYLCAWSAGHHNSPLHFGNGTRLTVT.

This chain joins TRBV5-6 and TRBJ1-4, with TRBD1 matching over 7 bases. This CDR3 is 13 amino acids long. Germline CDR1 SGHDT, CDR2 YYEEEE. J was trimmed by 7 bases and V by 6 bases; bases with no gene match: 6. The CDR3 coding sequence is TGTGCCAGCAACTTCAGGGGGACTGAAAAACTGTTTTTT. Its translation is CASNFRGTEKLFF.

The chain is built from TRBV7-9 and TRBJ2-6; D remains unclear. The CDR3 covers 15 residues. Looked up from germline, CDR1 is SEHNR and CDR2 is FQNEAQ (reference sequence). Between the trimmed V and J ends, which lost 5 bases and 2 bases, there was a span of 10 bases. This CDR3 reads CASSPYGAGANVLTF. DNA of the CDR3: TGTGCCAGCAGCCCCTATGGGGCTGGGGCCAACGTCCTGACTTTC.

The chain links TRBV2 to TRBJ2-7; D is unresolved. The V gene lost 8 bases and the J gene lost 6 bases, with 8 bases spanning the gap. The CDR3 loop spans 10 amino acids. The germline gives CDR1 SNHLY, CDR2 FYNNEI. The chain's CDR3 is CASGRFEQYF. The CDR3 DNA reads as TGTGCCAGCGGCAGGTTCGAGCAGTACTTC.

This CDR3 is CASSQDKWAPLYTF. In DNA form, the CDR3 reads TGCGCCAGCAGCCAAGATAAATGGGCCCCCCTCTACACCTTC. The chain has TRBV4-1 and TRBJ1-2; D gene ambiguous. Trimming left V 0 bases short and J 10 bases short, with 15 bases between. Germline assignment: CDR1 MGHRA and CDR2 YSYEKL. The CDR3 runs to 14 residues.

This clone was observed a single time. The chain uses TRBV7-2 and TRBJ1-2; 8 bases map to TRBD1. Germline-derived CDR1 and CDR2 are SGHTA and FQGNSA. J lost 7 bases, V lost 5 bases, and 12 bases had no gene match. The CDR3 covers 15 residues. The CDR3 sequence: CASSPRGQGFRGYTF. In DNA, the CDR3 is TGTGCCAGCAGCCCGCGAGGACAGGGATTTCGTGGCTACACCTTC.

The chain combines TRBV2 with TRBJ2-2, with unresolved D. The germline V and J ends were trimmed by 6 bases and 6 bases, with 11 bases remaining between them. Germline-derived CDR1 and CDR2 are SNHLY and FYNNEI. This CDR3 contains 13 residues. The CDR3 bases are TGTGCCAGCAGCGAACATGGGTCCGGGGAGCTGTTTTTT. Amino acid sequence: CASSEHGSGELFF.

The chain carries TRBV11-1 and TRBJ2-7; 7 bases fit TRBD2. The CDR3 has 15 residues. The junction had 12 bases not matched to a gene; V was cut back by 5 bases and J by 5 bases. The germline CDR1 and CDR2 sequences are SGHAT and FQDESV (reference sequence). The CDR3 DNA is TGTGCCAGCAGCCCGAGACTAGCCAGGTTCGACGAGCAGTACTTC. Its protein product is CASSPRLARFDEQYF.

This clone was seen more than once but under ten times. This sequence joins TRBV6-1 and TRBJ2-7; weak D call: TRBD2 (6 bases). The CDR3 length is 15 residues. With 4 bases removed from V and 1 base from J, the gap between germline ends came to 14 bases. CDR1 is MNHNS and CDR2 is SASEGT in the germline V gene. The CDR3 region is CASSGAGGTSYEQYF. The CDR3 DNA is TGTGCCAGCAGTGGGGCCGGCGGGACGTCCTACGAGCAGTACTTC.

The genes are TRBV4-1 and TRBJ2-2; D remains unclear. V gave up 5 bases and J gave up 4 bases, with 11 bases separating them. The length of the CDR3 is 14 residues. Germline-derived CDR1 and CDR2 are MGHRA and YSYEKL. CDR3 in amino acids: CASSVRVGTGELFF. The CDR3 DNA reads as TGCGCCAGCAGCGTGCGCGTGGGCACCGGGGAGCTGTTTTTT.

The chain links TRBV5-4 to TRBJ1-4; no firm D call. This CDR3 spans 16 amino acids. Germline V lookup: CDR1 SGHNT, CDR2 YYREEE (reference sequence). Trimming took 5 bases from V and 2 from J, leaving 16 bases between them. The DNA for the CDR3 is TGTGCCAGCAGTCATGAACCCTACCCCACTAATGAAAAACTGTTTTTT. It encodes CASSHEPYPTNEKLFF.